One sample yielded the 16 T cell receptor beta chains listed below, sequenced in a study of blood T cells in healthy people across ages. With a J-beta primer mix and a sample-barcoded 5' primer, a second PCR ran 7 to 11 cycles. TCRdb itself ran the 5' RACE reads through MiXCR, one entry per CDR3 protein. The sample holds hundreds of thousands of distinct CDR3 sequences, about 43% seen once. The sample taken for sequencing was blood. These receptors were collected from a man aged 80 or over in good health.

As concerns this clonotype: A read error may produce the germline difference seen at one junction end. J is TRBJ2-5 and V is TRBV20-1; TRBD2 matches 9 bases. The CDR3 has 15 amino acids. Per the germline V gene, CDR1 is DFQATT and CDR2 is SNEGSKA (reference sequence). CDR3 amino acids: CSARSSGGNQEIQYF. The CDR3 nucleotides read TGCAGTGCTAGATCGAGCGGGGGGAACCAAGAGATCCAGTACTTC.

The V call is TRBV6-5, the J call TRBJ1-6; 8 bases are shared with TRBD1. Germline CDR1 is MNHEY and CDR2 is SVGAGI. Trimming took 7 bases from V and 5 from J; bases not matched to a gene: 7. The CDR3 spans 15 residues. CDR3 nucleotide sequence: TGTGCCAGCACCCCCTGGGGACAGGATAATTCACCCCTCCACTTT. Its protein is CASTPWGQDNSPLHF.

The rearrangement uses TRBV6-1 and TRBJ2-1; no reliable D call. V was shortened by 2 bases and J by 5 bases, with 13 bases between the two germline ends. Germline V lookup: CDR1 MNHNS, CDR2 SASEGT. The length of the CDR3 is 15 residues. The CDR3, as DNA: TGTGCCAGCAGTGAAACTGTACAGACGCACAATGAGCAGTTCTTC. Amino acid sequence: CASSETVQTHNEQFF.

CDR3: CASSDRPRGPGELFF. CDR3 in DNA: TGTGCCAGCAGTGATCGGCCCCGGGGACCCGGGGAGCTGTTTTTT. The V and J genes are TRBV25-1 and TRBJ2-2; D possibly matches TRBD1 or TRBD2 (5 bases each). The CDR3 is 15 amino acids. V was cut by 3 bases and J by 6 bases, with 14 bases left in between. Germline V gives CDR1 MGHDK, CDR2 SYGVNS.

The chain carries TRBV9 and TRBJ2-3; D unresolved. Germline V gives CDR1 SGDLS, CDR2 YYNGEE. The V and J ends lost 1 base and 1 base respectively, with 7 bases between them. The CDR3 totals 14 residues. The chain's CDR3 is CASSVQPRTDTQYF. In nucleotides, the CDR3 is TGTGCCAGCAGCGTACAGCCCCGCACAGATACGCAGTATTTT.

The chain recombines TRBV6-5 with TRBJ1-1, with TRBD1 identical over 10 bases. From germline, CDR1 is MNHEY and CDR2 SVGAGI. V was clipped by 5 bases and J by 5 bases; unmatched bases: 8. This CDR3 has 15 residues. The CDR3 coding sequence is TGTGCCAGCAGTCTCAGGGACAGGGGCTTTACTGAAGCTTTCTTT. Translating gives CASSLRDRGFTEAFF.

In nucleotides, the CDR3 is TGTGCCAGCAGCTCGAGGACTAGCGGGAGCCCCTACAATGAGCAGTTCTTC. Protein sequence: CASSSRTSGSPYNEQFF. The rearrangement joins TRBV13 to TRBJ2-1, with 13 positions matching TRBD2. The CDR3 runs to 17 residues. Germline V gene sequence: CDR1 PRHDT, CDR2 FYEKMQ (reference sequence). V gave up 4 bases and J gave up 2 bases; unmatched junction bases: 5.

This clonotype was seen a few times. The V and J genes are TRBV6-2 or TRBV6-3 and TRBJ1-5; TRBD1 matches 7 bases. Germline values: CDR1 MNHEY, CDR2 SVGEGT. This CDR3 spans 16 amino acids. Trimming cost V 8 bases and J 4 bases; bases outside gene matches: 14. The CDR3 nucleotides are TGTGCCAGCTCGGCGGTCGACAGGGCCGGGAATCAGCCCCAGCATTTT. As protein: CASSAVDRAGNQPQHF.

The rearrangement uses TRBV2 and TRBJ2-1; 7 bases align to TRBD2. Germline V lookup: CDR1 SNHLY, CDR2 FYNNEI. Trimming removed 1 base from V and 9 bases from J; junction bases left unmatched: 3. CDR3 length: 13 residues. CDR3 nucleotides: TGTGCCAGCAGTGAAGACCGCGGGAGTGAGCAGTTCTTC. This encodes CASSEDRGSEQFF.

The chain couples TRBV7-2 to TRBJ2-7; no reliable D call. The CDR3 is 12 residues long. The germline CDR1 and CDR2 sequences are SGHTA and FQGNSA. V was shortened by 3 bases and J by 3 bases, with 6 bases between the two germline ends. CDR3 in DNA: TGTGCCAGCAGCTTGACACACTACGAGCAGTACTTC. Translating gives CASSLTHYEQYF.

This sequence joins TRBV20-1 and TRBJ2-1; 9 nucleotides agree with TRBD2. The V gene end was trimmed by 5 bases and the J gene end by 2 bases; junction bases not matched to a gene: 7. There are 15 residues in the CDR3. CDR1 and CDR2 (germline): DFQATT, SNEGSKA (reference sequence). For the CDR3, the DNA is TGCAGTGCTTCCTCAGCGGGAGGTACCTACAATGAGCAGTTCTTC. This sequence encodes CSASSAGGTYNEQFF.

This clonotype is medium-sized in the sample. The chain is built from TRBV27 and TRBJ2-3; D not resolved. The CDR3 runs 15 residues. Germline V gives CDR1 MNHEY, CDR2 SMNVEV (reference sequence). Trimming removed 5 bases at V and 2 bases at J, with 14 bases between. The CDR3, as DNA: TGTGCCAGCAGTGCCGGTGCGCGGCTCACAGATACGCAGTATTTT. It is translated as CASSAGARLTDTQYF.

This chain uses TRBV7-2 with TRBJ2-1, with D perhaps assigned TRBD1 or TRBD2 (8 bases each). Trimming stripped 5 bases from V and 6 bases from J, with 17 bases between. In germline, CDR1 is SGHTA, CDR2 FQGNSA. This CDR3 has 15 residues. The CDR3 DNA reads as TGTGCCAGCAGCCCAGATAGCGGGACAGGCAATGAGCAGTTCTTC. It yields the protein CASSPDSGTGNEQFF.

CDR3 nucleotide sequence: TGTGCCCCTAGGAGAAGGGCCGGCTACACCTTC. Translation gives CAPRRRAGYTF. The chain couples TRBV24-1 to TRBJ1-2; D gene ambiguous. CDR1 and CDR2 (germline): KGHDR, SFDVKD. Trimming pared 12 bases from V and 8 bases from J, leaving 15 bases between. The CDR3 covers 11 residues.

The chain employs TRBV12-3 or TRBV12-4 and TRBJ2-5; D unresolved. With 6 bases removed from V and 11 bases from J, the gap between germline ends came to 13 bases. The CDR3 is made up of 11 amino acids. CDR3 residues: CASSPEKEQYF. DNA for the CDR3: TGTGCCAGCAGCCCTGAGAAGGAACAGTACTTC.

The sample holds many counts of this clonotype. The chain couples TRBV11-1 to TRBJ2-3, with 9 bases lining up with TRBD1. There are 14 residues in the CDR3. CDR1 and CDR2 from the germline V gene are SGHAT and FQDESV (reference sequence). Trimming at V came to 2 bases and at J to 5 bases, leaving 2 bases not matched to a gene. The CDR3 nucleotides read TGTGCCAGCAGCTTATACAGGGGGCGAGATACGCAGTATTTT. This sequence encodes CASSLYRGRDTQYF.